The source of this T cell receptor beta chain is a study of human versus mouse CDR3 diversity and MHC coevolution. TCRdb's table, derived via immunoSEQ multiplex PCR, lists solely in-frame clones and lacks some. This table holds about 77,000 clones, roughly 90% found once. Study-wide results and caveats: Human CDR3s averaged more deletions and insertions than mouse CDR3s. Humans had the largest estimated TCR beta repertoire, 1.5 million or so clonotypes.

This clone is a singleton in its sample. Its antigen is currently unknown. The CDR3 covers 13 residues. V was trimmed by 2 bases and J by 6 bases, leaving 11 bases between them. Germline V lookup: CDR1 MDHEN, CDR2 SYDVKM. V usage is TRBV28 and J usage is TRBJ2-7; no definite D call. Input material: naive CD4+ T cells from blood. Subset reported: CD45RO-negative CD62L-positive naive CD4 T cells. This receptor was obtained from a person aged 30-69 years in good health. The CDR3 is CASSLGSLGEQYF. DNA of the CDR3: TGTGCCAGCAGTTTAGGGTCTCTAGGCGAGCAGTACTTC.